This T cell receptor beta chain was obtained from a study of T cells in Graves' hyperthyroidism and ophthalmopathy. Duration under 3 months, a NOSPECS grade of at least 4, and a Clinical Activity Score of at least 3 characterized the ophthalmopathy patients. On the basis of clinical symptoms, serum thyroxine and TRAb, thyroid ultrasound and orbital computed tomography, diagnoses were made. RNA transcripts yielded amplified TCR beta CDR3 regions. With the HTBI primer set, the TCR CDR3 went through a first round of RT-PCR. TCRdb fed the multiplex PCR reads into MiXCR, producing one record per CDR3 protein. Of 490,000 or so distinct CDR3 sequences in the sample, roughly 23% were seen once. Study results and limitations: Model-based prediction identified ophthalmopathy a median approximately 6.2 months prior to its onset. Appearing also in blood were most of the thyroid clonotypes expanded above 0.001.

On this clonotype itself: Its target is unknown.

The CDR3 runs to 14 residues. Germline V gives CDR1 MNHEY, CDR2 SVGEGT. V was cut by 4 bases and J by 3 bases, with 13 bases left in between. The chain couples TRBV6-2 or TRBV6-3 to TRBJ2-7; D possibly corresponds to TRBD1 (5 bases). Sequenced input: blood. This TCR was recovered from a woman in her 70s with Graves' ophthalmopathy. CDR3 loop: CASSLQGSFYEQYF. In DNA form, the CDR3 reads TGTGCCAGCAGTTTGCAGGGTAGTTTCTACGAGCAGTACTTC.